Shown below are 26 T cell receptor beta chains from a single sample sequenced in a study of OX40 agonist ivuxolimab in advanced cancers. Produced via immunoSEQ multiplex PCR; TCRdb's table is partial and in-frame only. The sample comprises just under 80,000 clones, 70% to 90% of which are singletons, and roughly 0.38% rests with the top ten. Sample: CD4+ or CD8+ T cells sorted from blood, taken in a trial of the OX40 agonist ivuxolimab. All receptors come from an adult with an advanced solid tumor such as melanoma, head and neck, liver or kidney cancer.

This clone has just a few counts. V usage is TRBV10-3 and J usage is TRBJ1-5; D unclear. Trimming stripped 3 bases from V and 2 bases from J, with 11 bases between. Germline-derived CDR1 and CDR2 are ENHRY and SYGVKD. The CDR3 covers 15 residues. This chain's CDR3 is CAISDYTGGNQPQHF. CDR3 nucleotide sequence: TGTGCCATCAGTGACTATACTGGGGGCAATCAGCCCCAGCATTTT.

This chain joins TRBV5-1 and TRBJ1-1; no firm D call. The CDR3 sequence is 11 residues long. The V gene's germline CDR1 is SGHRS and CDR2 YFSETQ. Trimming took 6 bases from V and 1 from J, leaving 4 bases between them. In DNA, the CDR3 is TGCGCCAGCATGGAGAACACTGAAGCTTTCTTT. Its translation: CASMENTEAFF. Supplemented by reference TRBV5-1 and TRBJ1-1, the full variable domain reads KAGVTQTPRYLIKTRGQQVTLSCSPISGHRSVSWYQQTPGQGLQFLFEYFSETQRNKGNFPGRFSGRQFSNSRSEMNVSTLELGDSALYLCASMENTEAFFGQGTRLTVV.

The chain employs TRBV14 and TRBJ1-2, with TRBD1 as a possible D gene (6 bases). The CDR3 contains 14 residues. Deletions cut 1 base from V and 7 bases from J, with 13 bases between. Germline V CDR1 and CDR2: SGHDN, FVKESK. CDR3 sequence: CASSQALGTLGYTF. As DNA, the CDR3 is TGTGCCAGCAGCCAAGCCCTTGGGACACTTGGCTACACCTTC.

The chain combines TRBV7-9 with TRBJ1-2; D not resolved. The ends were cut back, 1 base at V and 8 bases at J, with 26 bases in the middle. The CDR3 has 18 amino acids. Germline CDR1 reads SEHNR; CDR2 reads FQNEAQ (reference sequence). This CDR3 reads CASSLVISGDDGFPGYTF. The DNA for the CDR3 is TGTGCCAGCAGCTTAGTTATCTCGGGAGATGACGGGTTCCCGGGCTACACCTTC.

This clone came up a few times. V usage is TRBV11-3 and J usage is TRBJ1-1; possibly TRBD1 for D (5 bases). V lost 4 bases and J lost 6, with 21 bases in between. Germline CDR1 reads SGHNT; CDR2 reads YENEEA. CDR3 length: 16 residues. The CDR3: CASSSPPPGYEAEAFF. The CDR3 nucleotides read TGTGCCAGCAGCTCTCCCCCCCCAGGGTATGAGGCTGAAGCTTTCTTT.

V and J are TRBV18 and TRBJ2-7, with 9 bases that match TRBD2. Germline CDR1 is KGHSH and CDR2 is LQKENI. CDR3 length: 16 amino acids. Trimming removed 5 bases from V and 0 bases from J; junction bases left unmatched: 8. CDR3 amino acids: CASSSTGTSSSYEQYF. The CDR3 region has the DNA TGTGCCAGCTCATCTACCGGGACTAGCAGCTCCTACGAGCAGTACTTC.

CDR3 in amino acids: CASSYVAGSGGYTF. CDR3 DNA: TGTGCCAGCAGTTACGTAGCGGGTTCTGGTGGCTACACCTTC. The chain combines TRBV6-5 with TRBJ1-2, with no clear D. The CDR3 consists of 14 residues. With 2 bases removed from V and 7 bases from J, the gap between germline ends came to 14 bases. CDR1 and CDR2 (germline): MNHEY, SVGAGI.

The V gene is TRBV9, the J gene TRBJ2-1; 9 bases agree with TRBD2. The CDR3 is made up of 15 amino acids. Germline trimming cut 5 bases from V and 1 base from J; bases unmatched to any gene: 4. The germline gives CDR1 SGDLS, CDR2 YYNGEE. The CDR3 loop is CASSVSGSSYNEQFF. The CDR3 DNA reads as TGTGCCAGCAGTGTTAGCGGGAGTTCCTACAATGAGCAGTTCTTC.

V usage is TRBV6-5 and J usage is TRBJ1-4; TRBD1 is a possible D gene (5 bases). The CDR3 runs 15 residues. The V and J ends lost 5 bases and 5 bases respectively, with 15 bases between them. Looked up from germline, CDR1 is MNHEY and CDR2 is SVGAGI. CDR3 sequence (DNA): TGTGCCAGCAGTCGGGGGGTAGGGCTCAATGAAAAACTGTTTTTT. This translates into CASSRGVGLNEKLFF.

The CDR3 loop is CASSLGRNNEKLFF. The CDR3, as DNA: TGTGCCAGTAGTCTAGGACGGAATAATGAAAAACTGTTTTTT. The chain combines TRBV19 with TRBJ1-4; no firm D call. The CDR3 has 14 amino acids. The V end lost 5 bases, the J end lost 4 bases, and 11 bases lay between the germline ends. Germline V CDR1 and CDR2: LNHDA, SQIVND (reference sequence).

The rearrangement uses TRBV6-5 and TRBJ2-7; TRBD2 matches at 10 bases. The CDR3 is made up of 16 amino acids. J gave up 5 bases and V 0 bases, and 7 bases lay outside the gene matches. Germline V gives CDR1 MNHEY, CDR2 SVGAGI. The CDR3 DNA is TGTGCCAGCAGTTACTCACGAGCGGGAGGGAACCACGAGCAGTACTTC. It codes for CASSYSRAGGNHEQYF.

The chain has TRBV18 and TRBJ1-4; no clear D. Per the germline V gene, CDR1 is KGHSH and CDR2 is LQKENI. V gave up 4 bases and J gave up 0 bases, with 6 bases separating them. The length of the CDR3 is 14 residues. The CDR3 DNA reads TGTGCCAGCTCACTGGGTGCAACTAATGAAAAACTGTTTTTT. Translating gives CASSLGATNEKLFF.

The chain carries TRBV6-5 and TRBJ1-5; the D is unclear. Trimming shortened V by 3 bases and J by 7 bases, and 10 bases separated the two germline ends. The CDR3 runs 13 residues. Germline V CDR1 and CDR2: MNHEY, SVGAGI. DNA of the CDR3: TGTGCCAGCAGTTATTCGGGGAGGCAGCCCCAGCATTTT. It codes for CASSYSGRQPQHF.

V gene TRBV18 combines with J gene TRBJ2-1, with D unresolved. V was pared by 2 bases and J by 1 base, with 9 bases between. Germline V CDR1 and CDR2: KGHSH, LQKENI. There are 15 residues in the CDR3. CDR3 sequence reads: CASSPMWGSYNEQFF. The CDR3 DNA reads TGTGCCAGCTCACCAATGTGGGGTTCCTACAATGAGCAGTTCTTC.

The chain recombines TRBV6-5 with TRBJ1-4; no firm D call. CDR3 size: 14 residues. Per germline, CDR1 MNHEY and CDR2 SVGAGI. With 7 bases removed from V and 6 bases from J, the gap between germline ends came to 15 bases. In DNA form, the CDR3 reads TGTGCCAGCAAGTTCGATCCGGTCCATGAAAAACTGTTTTTT. Protein: CASKFDPVHEKLFF.

The chain recombines TRBV15 with TRBJ2-7; 9 nucleotides align to TRBD2. Per the germline V gene, CDR1 is LNHNV and CDR2 is YYDKDF (reference sequence). The ends lost 0 bases at V and 8 bases at J; junction bases unmatched: 5. CDR3 length: 14 residues. This CDR3 reads CATSRDRGRGKQYF. CDR3 bases: TGTGCCACCAGCAGAGATCGCGGGAGGGGGAAGCAGTACTTC.

The chain employs TRBV19 and TRBJ2-7, with D possibly TRBD1 on 6 matching bases. The germline CDR1 and CDR2 sequences are LNHDA and SQIVND (reference sequence). This CDR3 comprises 15 residues. Trimming shortened V by 3 bases and J by 6 bases, and 18 bases separated the two germline ends. DNA for the CDR3: TGTGCCAGTAGTATTGACGACAGGCGTGGGGTCGAGCAGTACTTC. Protein sequence: CASSIDDRRGVEQYF.

This chain joins TRBV4-1 and TRBJ1-1; no clear D gene. Germline loops: CDR1 MGHRA, CDR2 YSYEKL. V lost 0 bases and J 1 base, leaving 9 bases between the germline ends. This CDR3 has 15 amino acids. The CDR3 region is CASSQDPQANTEAFF. The CDR3 DNA reads as TGCGCCAGCAGCCAAGACCCGCAGGCGAACACTGAAGCTTTCTTT.

This chain connects TRBV11-3 to TRBJ2-7; D may be TRBD2 (5 bases). Germline V gives CDR1 SGHNT, CDR2 YENEEA. Trimming took off 4 bases at V and 1 base at J, with 11 bases between the two ends. The CDR3 runs to 14 residues. The CDR3 DNA sequence: TGTGCCAGCAGCTCTCCTGGGAGATCCTACGAGCAGTACTTC. Translation: CASSSPGRSYEQYF.

The rearrangement joins TRBV12-1 to TRBJ1-2; the table's D call of TRBD1 was not tested on the DNA. TRBV12-1 is designated a pseudogene. The CDR3 covers 18 residues. CDR3 sequence (DNA): TGTGCCAGCAGCACGCCACAGGGGGCGCGAGGCCCGTACTATGGCTACACCTTC. It yields the protein CASSTPQGARGPYYGYTF.

This clone was detected only once. The junction and the germline gene differ at one end; a read error may be behind it. CDR3 coding DNA: TGTGCCAGCAGCTTGGTTTCGGACAGGGGGCTCCAGAGCTTC. Translation gives CASSLVSDRGLQSF. The chain couples TRBV5-6 to TRBJ1-2; 11 bases are a match to TRBD1. This CDR3 is built from 14 residues. Germline CDR1 is SGHDT and CDR2 is YYEEEE. The full variable domain, in which reference TRBV5-6 and TRBJ1-2 provide the parts outside the CDR3, is DAGVTQSPTHLIKTRGQQVTLRCSPKSGHDTVSWYQQALGQGPQFIFQYYEEEERQRGNFPDRFSGHQFPNYSSELNVNALLLGDSALYLCASSLVSDRGLQSFGSGTRLTVV.

The chain employs TRBV18 and TRBJ2-7; TRBD1 matches 9 bases. V gave up 4 bases and J gave up 4 bases; unmatched junction bases: 5. CDR1 and CDR2 (germline): KGHSH, LQKENI. This CDR3 has 14 residues. The CDR3 nucleotides read TGTGCCAGCTCACTACAGGGGGCGCGGTACGAGCAGTACTTC. This encodes CASSLQGARYEQYF.

The V call is TRBV19, the J call TRBJ1-5; 8 positions agree with TRBD1. Trimming removed 8 bases from V and 6 bases from J; junction bases left unmatched: 6. The germline V gene has CDR1 LNHDA and CDR2 SQIVND (reference sequence). CDR3 size: 13 residues. CDR3 nucleotides: TGTGCCAGTGGGGACAGGAGGTCTCAGCCCCAGCATTTT. Its protein product is CASGDRRSQPQHF.

With respect to this clone: Other DNA sequences within the sample encode an identical CDR3. The rearrangement joins TRBV10-2 to TRBJ2-7; the match to TRBD1 covers 7 bases. Germline V lookup: CDR1 WSHSY, CDR2 SAAADI. J gave up 2 bases and V 8 bases, and 9 bases lay outside the gene matches. The CDR3 sequence is 14 residues long. CDR3 DNA sequence: TGCGCCAGCGCACAGGGGAAAGGTACCTACGAGCAGTACTTC. Amino acid sequence: CASAQGKGTYEQYF.

This clone was picked up one time. The chain couples TRBV21-1 to TRBJ1-5. TRBV21-1 corresponds to a pseudogene. The CDR3 loop spans 16 amino acids. The CDR3 sequence is CASSKKDGSPPKPQHF. The CDR3 DNA sequence: TGTGCCAGCAGCAAGAAAGACGGGTCCCCGCCAAAGCCCCAGCATTTT.

The CDR3 bases are TGTGCCAGCAGCGTAGCTGGACTAGCGGGTAGGCGGGAGCTGTTTTTT. It encodes CASSVAGLAGRRELFF. The gene calls are TRBV9 and TRBJ2-2, with TRBD2 matching over 11 bases. Germline CDR1 and CDR2: SGDLS and YYNGEE. This CDR3 region has 16 residues. After removal of 0 bases from V and 9 bases from J, the junction contained 7 bases not matched to a gene.